In its sample, the clone carrying this T cell receptor (beta chain) was seen a few times. Its matching antigen is unknown. This specimen belongs to a study of human T cells and chemical hapten exposure. In the study overall: Across samples, TCR yields varied, mostly owing to small differences in pooled library volumes.

From whole blood left unfractionated, total RNA was extracted. Findings of the study overall: Counts of TCRs above 1 in 1000 frequency stayed unchanged with DPC sensitization.

Within the library, unique molecular identifiers were attached to each individual cDNA molecule. TCRdb reprocessed the 5' RACE reads via MiXCR and lists one record per CDR3 protein. The sample yields about 140,000 distinct CDR3 sequences, over 3.5% seen once. Germline CDR1 SGHTA, CDR2 FQGTGA. The CDR3 is made up of 15 amino acids. Trimming left V 5 bases short and J 5 bases short, with 16 bases between. This sequence was found in a female donor in good health. The chain combines TRBV7-3 with TRBJ2-1; perhaps TRBD1 as D (6 bases). The CDR3 DNA is TGTGCCAGCAGCCCATCCGGGCAGGGGAACAATGAGCAGTTCTTC. As protein: CASSPSGQGNNEQFF.